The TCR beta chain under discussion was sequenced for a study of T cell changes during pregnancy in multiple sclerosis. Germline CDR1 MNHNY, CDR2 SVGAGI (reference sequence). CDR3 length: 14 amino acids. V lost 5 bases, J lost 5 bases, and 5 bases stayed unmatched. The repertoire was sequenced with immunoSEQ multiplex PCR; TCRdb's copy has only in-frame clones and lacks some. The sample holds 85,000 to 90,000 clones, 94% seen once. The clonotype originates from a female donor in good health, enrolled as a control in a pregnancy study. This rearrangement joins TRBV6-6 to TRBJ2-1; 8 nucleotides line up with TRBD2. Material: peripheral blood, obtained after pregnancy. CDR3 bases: TGTGCCAGCAGTGCCGGGACTAGAAACAATGAGCAGTTCTTC. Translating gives CASSAGTRNNEQFF.